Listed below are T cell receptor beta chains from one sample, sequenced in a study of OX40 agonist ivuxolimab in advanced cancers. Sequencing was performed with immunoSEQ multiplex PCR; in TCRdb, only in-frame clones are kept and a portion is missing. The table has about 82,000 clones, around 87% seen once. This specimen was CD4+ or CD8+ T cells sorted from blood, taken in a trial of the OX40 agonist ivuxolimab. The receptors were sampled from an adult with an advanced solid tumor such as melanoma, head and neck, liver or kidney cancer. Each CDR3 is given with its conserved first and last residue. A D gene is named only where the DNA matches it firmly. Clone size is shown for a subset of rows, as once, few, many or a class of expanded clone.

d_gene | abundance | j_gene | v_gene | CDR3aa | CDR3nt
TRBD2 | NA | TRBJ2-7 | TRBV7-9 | CASSLTSGRDEQYF | TGTGCCAGCAGCTTGACTAGCGGGAGGGACGAGCAGTACTTC
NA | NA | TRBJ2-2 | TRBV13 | CASSRPLVGGELFF | TGTGCCAGCAGCAGGCCGTTGGTAGGCGGGGAGCTGTTTTTT
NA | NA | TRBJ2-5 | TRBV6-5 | CASSYGGRETQYF | TGTGCCAGCAGTTACGGGGGTCGGGAGACCCAGTACTTC
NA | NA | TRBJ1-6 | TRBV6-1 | CASSVEGTMSSPLHF | TGTGCCAGCAGTGTTGAAGGGACGATGAGTTCACCCCTCCACTTT
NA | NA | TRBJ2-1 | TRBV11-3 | CASSPGTGSSYNEQFF | TGTGCCAGCAGCCCAGGAACAGGAAGCTCCTACAATGAGCAGTTCTTC
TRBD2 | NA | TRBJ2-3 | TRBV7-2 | CASSLVRRGVTDTQYF | TGTGCCAGCAGCTTAGTGCGGCGGGGGGTCACAGATACGCAGTATTTT
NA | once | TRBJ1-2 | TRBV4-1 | CASSQGVWVNYGYTF | TGCGCCAGCAGCCAAGGAGTCTGGGTTAACTATGGCTACACCTTC
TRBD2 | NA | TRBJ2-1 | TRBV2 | CASRPTSGGVNEQFF | TGTGCCAGCAGGCCGACTAGCGGGGGGGTAAATGAGCAGTTCTTC
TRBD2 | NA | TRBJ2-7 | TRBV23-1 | CASSQGGELLTSGSYEQYF | TGCGCCAGCAGTCAAGGGGGTGAGTTACTGACTAGCGGGAGCTACGAGCAGTACTTC
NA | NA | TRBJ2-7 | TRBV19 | CASSPGTPYEQYF | TGTGCCAGTAGTCCCGGGACCCCCTACGAGCAGTACTTC
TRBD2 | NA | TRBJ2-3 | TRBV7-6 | CASSLEASGGDTQYF | TGTGCCAGCAGCTTAGAGGCTAGCGGGGGAGATACGCAGTATTTT
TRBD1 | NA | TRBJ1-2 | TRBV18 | CASSPWDRGRMDGYTF | TGTGCCAGCTCACCATGGGACAGGGGCCGGATGGATGGCTACACCTTC
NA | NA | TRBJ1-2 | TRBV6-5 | CASSYSGRDYGYTF | TGTGCCAGCAGTTACTCCGGGAGGGACTATGGCTACACCTTC
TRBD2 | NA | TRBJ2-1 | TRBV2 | CASSVLGLAGNNEQFF | TGTGCCAGCAGTGTATTGGGGCTAGCGGGGAACAATGAGCAGTTCTTC
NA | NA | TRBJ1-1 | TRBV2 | CASSGQGIEAFF | TGTGCCAGCAGTGGCCAGGGGATAGAAGCTTTCTTT
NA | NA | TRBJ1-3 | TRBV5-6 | CASSLFDGGNTIYF | TGTGCCAGCAGCCTTTTCGACGGTGGAAACACCATATATTTT
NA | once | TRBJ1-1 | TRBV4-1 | CASSGPLRATEAFF | TGCGCCAGCAGTGGGCCCCTTCGAGCAACTGAAGCTTTCTTT
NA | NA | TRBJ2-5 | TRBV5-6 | CASSLGSREETQYF | TGTGCCAGCAGCTTGGGGAGCAGAGAAGAGACCCAGTACTTC
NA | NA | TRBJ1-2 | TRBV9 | CASSVDGGYGGYTF | TGTGCCAGCAGCGTAGATGGAGGTTATGGTGGCTACACCTTC
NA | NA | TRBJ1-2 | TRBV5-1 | CASSDRRYGYTF | TGCGCCAGCAGCGACCGACGCTATGGCTACACCTTC
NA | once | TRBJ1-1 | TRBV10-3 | CAISDGRNTEAFF | TGTGCCATCAGTGATGGTCGCAACACTGAAGCTTTCTTT
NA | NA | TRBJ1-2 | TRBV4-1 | CASSQDRGREDYGYTF | TGCGCCAGCAGCCAAGATAGGGGCAGGGAAGACTATGGCTACACCTTC
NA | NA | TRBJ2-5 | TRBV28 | CASSFSGTPQETQYF | TGTGCCAGCAGTTTTTCGGGGACCCCACAAGAGACCCAGTACTTC
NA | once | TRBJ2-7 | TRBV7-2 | CASSPGHQHYEQYF | TGTGCCAGCAGTCCGGGACACCAACACTACGAGCAGTACTTC
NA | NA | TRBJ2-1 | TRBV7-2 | CASSRSVGRAYNEQFF | TGTGCCAGCAGCCGATCGGTGGGGCGGGCCTACAATGAGCAGTTCTTC
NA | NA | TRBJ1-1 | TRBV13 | CASSLAAGLRVYEAFF | TGTGCCAGCAGCTTAGCGGCAGGGTTGAGGGTGTATGAAGCTTTCTTT
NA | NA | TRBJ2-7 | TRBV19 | CASSPGLSYEQYF | TGTGCCAGTAGTCCGGGACTCAGCTACGAGCAGTACTTC
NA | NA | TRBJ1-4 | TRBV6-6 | CASSGQSHEKLFF | TGTGCCAGCAGCGGACAATCCCATGAAAAACTGTTTTTT
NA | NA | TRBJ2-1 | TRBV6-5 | CASSSPGNEQFF | TGTGCCAGCAGTTCCCCTGGAAATGAGCAGTTCTTC
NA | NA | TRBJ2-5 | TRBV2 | CASSEQGGQETQYF | TGTGCCAGCAGTGAACAGGGTGGGCAAGAGACCCAGTACTTC
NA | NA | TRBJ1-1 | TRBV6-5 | CASSWSGTVNTEAFF | TGTGCCAGCAGTTGGTCCGGGACGGTGAACACTGAAGCTTTCTTT
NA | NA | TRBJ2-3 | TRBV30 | CAWSSSTDTQYF | TGTGCCTGGAGCTCCAGCACAGATACGCAGTATTTT
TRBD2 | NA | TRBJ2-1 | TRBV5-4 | CASSRSSGGANEQFF | TGTGCCAGCAGTCGTTCTAGCGGGGGGGCTAATGAGCAGTTCTTC
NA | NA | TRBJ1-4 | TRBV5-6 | CASSLAGGAGEKLFF | TGTGCCAGCAGCTTGGCCGGCGGGGCTGGGGAAAAACTGTTTTTT
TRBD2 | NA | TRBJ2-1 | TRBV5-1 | CASSPMGLAGGFSYNEQFF | TGCGCCAGCAGCCCCATGGGGCTAGCGGGAGGTTTTTCCTACAATGAGCAGTTCTTC
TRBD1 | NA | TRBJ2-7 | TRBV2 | CASSVGQGGREQYF | TGTGCCAGCAGTGTGGGACAGGGCGGTCGCGAGCAGTACTTC
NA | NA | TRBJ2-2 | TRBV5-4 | CASSFSGMNTGELFF | TGTGCCAGCAGCTTCTCCGGGATGAACACCGGGGAGCTGTTTTTT
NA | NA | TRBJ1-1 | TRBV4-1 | CASSQEFDRRPNTEAFF | TGCGCCAGCAGCCAGGAATTCGACAGGAGACCTAACACTGAAGCTTTCTTT
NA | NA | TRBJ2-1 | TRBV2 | CASSEAGGLNEQFF | TGTGCCAGCAGTGAAGCGGGGGGGCTCAATGAGCAGTTCTTC
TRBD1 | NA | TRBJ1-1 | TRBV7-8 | CASSPGQANTEAFF | TGTGCCAGCAGCCCGGGACAGGCGAACACTGAAGCTTTCTTT
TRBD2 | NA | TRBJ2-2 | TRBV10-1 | CASSERTSGRITGELFF | TGCGCCAGCAGTGAGAGGACTAGCGGGAGGATCACCGGGGAGCTGTTTTTT
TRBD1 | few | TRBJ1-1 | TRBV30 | CASEPGQGLTEAFF | TGTGCCTCTGAACCGGGACAGGGTTTGACTGAAGCTTTCTTT
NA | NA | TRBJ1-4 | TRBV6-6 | CASSRSIGSGWEKLFF | TGTGCCAGCAGCCGATCGATCGGCTCTGGTTGGGAAAAACTGTTTTTT
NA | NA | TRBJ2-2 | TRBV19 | CASSPAGGVTGELFF | TGTGCCAGTAGCCCCGCGGGCGGGGTAACCGGGGAGCTGTTTTTT
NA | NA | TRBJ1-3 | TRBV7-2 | CASSLSHLSGNTIYF | TGTGCCAGCAGCTTATCACACCTCTCTGGAAACACCATATATTTT
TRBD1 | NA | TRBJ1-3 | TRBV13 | CASSLDRVTGNTIYF | TGTGCCAGCAGCTTGGACAGGGTAACTGGAAACACCATATATTTT
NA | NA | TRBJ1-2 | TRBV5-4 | CASSLGSTGYGYTF | TGTGCCAGCAGCTTGGGGTCGACAGGCTATGGCTACACCTTC
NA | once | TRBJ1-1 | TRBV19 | CASSISTGETEAFF | TGTGCCAGTAGTATAAGTACGGGGGAGACTGAAGCTTTCTTT
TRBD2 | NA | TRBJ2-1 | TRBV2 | CASRDGLAGANEQFF | TGTGCCAGCAGGGACGGACTAGCGGGGGCCAATGAGCAGTTCTTC
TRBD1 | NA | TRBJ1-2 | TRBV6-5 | CASSWSTGVISGYTF | TGTGCCAGCAGTTGGTCGACAGGGGTTATTTCTGGCTACACCTTC
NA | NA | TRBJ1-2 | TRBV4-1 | CASSGDGKNYGYTF | TGCGCCAGCAGCGGGGACGGTAAGAACTATGGCTACACCTTC
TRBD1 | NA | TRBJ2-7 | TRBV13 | CASSSQTGVGYEQYF | TGTGCCAGCAGCTCACAGACAGGGGTGGGCTACGAGCAGTACTTC
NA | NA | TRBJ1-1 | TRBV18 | CASSPPGGAKTEAFF | TGTGCCAGCTCACCACCGGGGGGCGCAAAAACTGAAGCTTTCTTT
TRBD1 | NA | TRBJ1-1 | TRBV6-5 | CASSYGDRGNTEAFF | TGTGCCAGCAGTTACGGGGACAGGGGCAACACTGAAGCTTTCTTT
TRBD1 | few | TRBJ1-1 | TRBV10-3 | CAISQGAYTEAFF | TGTGCCATCAGTCAGGGGGCGTACACTGAAGCTTTCTTT